These 26 T cell receptor beta chains were all obtained from the same sample, sequenced in a study of cytomegalovirus exposure and HLA in healthy donors. This PCR relied on a set of 60 Vbeta primers and 13 Jbeta primers. Clones were read by immunoSEQ multiplex PCR, and TCRdb kept only the in-frame ones, dropping some. The sample's table shows 100,000 to 150,000 clones. The sequencing sample was made of PBMCs. The receptors come from a woman between 40 and 55 years old in good health and CMV-seropositive.

V gene TRBV28 combines with J gene TRBJ2-7, with D perhaps matching TRBD2 (5 bases). Germline V gene data show CDR1 as MDHEN and CDR2 as SYDVKM. The CDR3 runs to 14 residues. V shed 9 bases and J shed 2 bases, with 17 bases lying between them. The CDR3 loop is CASFPSLGTYEQYF. The CDR3 DNA reads TGTGCCAGTTTCCCCTCCCTCGGGACCTACGAGCAGTACTTC.

The chain links TRBV5-1 to TRBJ1-1, with D perhaps TRBD1 (5 bases). The CDR3 runs to 16 residues. The V gene's germline CDR1 is SGHRS and CDR2 YFSETQ. Trimming took off 0 bases at V and 0 bases at J, with 12 bases between the two ends. CDR3 protein: CASSLAQGRVNTEAFF. CDR3 bases: TGCGCCAGCAGCTTGGCTCAGGGTAGAGTGAACACTGAAGCTTTCTTT.

CDR3 region: CASSLQSSGIYNEQFF. Written as DNA, the CDR3 is TGCGCCAGCAGCTTACAGTCCAGCGGGATTTACAATGAGCAGTTCTTC. The chain joins TRBV5-1 to TRBJ2-1; TRBD2 agrees at 7 bases. J lost 4 bases, V lost 2 bases, and 9 bases had no gene match. The CDR3 runs to 16 residues. CDR1 is SGHRS, CDR2 YFSETQ, per germline.

V usage is TRBV6-1 and J usage is TRBJ1-1; weak D call: TRBD1 (5 bases). This CDR3 is built from 13 residues. V lost 10 bases and J lost 2, with 14 bases in between. Germline lookup yields CDR1 MNHNS and CDR2 SASEGT. CDR3 protein: CATKRGVNTEAFF. The CDR3 bases are TGTGCCACCAAACGGGGGGTTAACACTGAAGCTTTCTTT.

CDR3 nucleotides: TGTGCCAGCTCACTCGACTACGTCTCCTACGAGCAGTACTTC. Amino acid sequence: CASSLDYVSYEQYF. The chain couples TRBV18 to TRBJ2-7; TRBD2 might be the D (5 bases). V was clipped by 4 bases and J by 0 bases, with 10 bases between them. This CDR3 region has 14 residues. Germline V lookup: CDR1 KGHSH, CDR2 LQKENI.

The chain couples TRBV13 to TRBJ2-3; unclear D gene. Looked up from germline, CDR1 is PRHDT and CDR2 is FYEKMQ (reference sequence). V was cut by 3 bases and J by 1 base, with 5 bases left in between. The CDR3 is 13 amino acids. The CDR3: CASSFPGTDTQYF. Written as DNA, the CDR3 is TGTGCCAGCAGCTTCCCCGGCACAGATACGCAGTATTTT.

The CDR3 reads CSVAVRVHEQYF. CDR3 bases: TGCAGCGTCGCCGTCAGGGTCCACGAGCAGTACTTC. The chain uses TRBV29-1 and TRBJ2-7; maybe TRBD1 (5 bases). Trimming took 6 bases from V and 5 from J, leaving 14 bases between them. CDR1 and CDR2 from the germline V gene are SQVTM and ANQGSEA. The CDR3 covers 12 residues.

The gene calls are TRBV7-3 and TRBJ1-1, with D possibly TRBD1 on 6 matching bases. This CDR3 is built from 15 residues. Germline V CDR1 and CDR2: SGHTA, FQGTGA. Trimming shortened V by 5 bases and J by 0 bases, and 13 bases separated the two germline ends. DNA for the CDR3: TGTGCCAGCAGCCTAGGGGGAGGGGTGAACACTGAAGCTTTCTTT. Translating gives CASSLGGGVNTEAFF.

This chain links TRBV30 with TRBJ2-5, with D possibly being TRBD1 (6 bases). The last part of the DNA fits TRBJ2-7 better; the J call may be wrong. The CDR3 length is 14 residues. Germline V lookup: CDR1 GTSNPN, CDR2 SVGIG (reference sequence). CDR3 coding DNA: TGTGCCTGGAGTTCAGGCAGGGGTGGGCTCGAGCAGTACTTC. Translated, it gives CAWSSGRGGLEQYF.

The gene calls are TRBV30 and TRBJ2-3; TRBD2 matches at 13 bases. The CDR3 runs 16 residues. CDR1 is GTSNPN and CDR2 is SVGIG in the germline V gene (reference sequence). The V segment lost 4 bases and the J segment 5 bases; nucleotides outside the gene matches: 9. This CDR3 reads CAWKLAGGPGIDTQYF. CDR3 nucleotide sequence: TGTGCCTGGAAACTAGCGGGAGGGCCAGGGATAGATACGCAGTATTTT.

V usage is TRBV27 and J usage is TRBJ2-4; 10 nucleotides agree with TRBD1. Germline CDR1 and CDR2: MNHEY and SMNVEV (reference sequence). The length of the CDR3 is 12 residues. Trimming removed 8 bases from V and 10 bases from J; junction bases left unmatched: 5. For the CDR3, the DNA is TGTGCCAGCTCGGACAGGGGGAGAATTCAGTACTTC. It specifies CASSDRGRIQYF.

The chain has TRBV11-3 and TRBJ2-2; TRBD2 aligns across 7 bases. The CDR3 is made up of 16 amino acids. Germline CDR1 is SGHNT and CDR2 is YENEEA. With V trimmed by 6 bases and J by 4 bases, 11 bases remained unmatched. The DNA of the CDR3 is TGTGCCAGCAGTAAGGGCGCGGGGGTTCCCACCGGGGAGCTGTTTTTT. Amino acid sequence: CASSKGAGVPTGELFF. Based on the CDR3 plus reference TRBV11-3 and TRBJ2-2, the full variable domain is EAGVVQSPRYKIIEKKQPVAFWCNPISGHNTLYWYLQNLGQGPELLIRYENEEAVDDSQLPKDRFSAERLKGVDSTLKIQPAELGDSAVYLCASSKGAGVPTGELFFGEGSRLTVL.

J is TRBJ1-1 and V is TRBV7-2; D is uncertain. CDR3 length: 14 amino acids. The V end was cut by 1 base, the J end by 8 bases, with 14 bases between. Germline-derived CDR1 and CDR2 are SGHTA and FQGNSA. The CDR3 region has the DNA TGTGCCAGCAGCTTAGTGCTTGAGGGCTCGGAAGCTTTCTTT. The encoded protein is CASSLVLEGSEAFF.

A word on this clone: Other DNA variants within this sample encode the same CDR3. The J gene is TRBJ2-7, the V gene TRBV4-2; 8 bases line up with TRBD2. The CDR3 consists of 15 residues. The J segment lost 4 bases and the V segment lost 0 bases, leaving 5 bases of the junction unmatched. Germline CDR1 and CDR2: LGHNA and YNFKEQ. DNA of the CDR3: TGTGCCAGCAGCCAAGACAGCGGGAGCAGTTACGAGCAGTACTTC. Translation gives CASSQDSGSSYEQYF.

The rearrangement joins TRBV5-1 to TRBJ2-3; 8 nucleotides agree with TRBD2. Germline V lookup: CDR1 SGHRS, CDR2 YFSETQ. With 5 bases clipped from V and 4 bases from J, the junction kept 6 bases outside the gene matches. The CDR3 has 14 amino acids. The CDR3 here is CASRIAGKPDTQYF. CDR3 nucleotides: TGCGCCAGCAGGATAGCGGGAAAGCCAGATACGCAGTATTTT.

The chain uses TRBV5-5 and TRBJ1-4; TRBD1 matches 7 bases. Germline values: CDR1 SGHKS, CDR2 YYEKEE (reference sequence). The CDR3 covers 16 residues. The trim removed 1 base at V and 7 bases at J, leaving 10 bases unmatched. The DNA for the CDR3 is TGTGCCAGCAGCTTGACCGACAGGGTCCAGAGTGAAAAACTGTTTTTT. Protein: CASSLTDRVQSEKLFF.

The J gene is TRBJ2-5, the V gene TRBV10-3; D remains unclear. V was clipped by 5 bases and J by 2 bases, with 3 bases between them. Germline V gene sequence: CDR1 ENHRY, CDR2 SYGVKD. The CDR3 consists of 11 residues. The CDR3 DNA reads TGTGCCATCAGTTATCAAGAGACCCAGTACTTC. Translated: CAISYQETQYF.

The chain employs TRBV25-1 and TRBJ2-7, with D possibly TRBD1 on 5 matching bases. The CDR3 has 15 amino acids. V shed 3 bases and J shed 3 bases, with 15 bases lying between them. CDR1 MGHDK and CDR2 SYGVNS come from the germline V gene. CDR3 in amino acids: CASSELQGMVYEQYF. The CDR3 DNA follows: TGTGCCAGCAGTGAGCTGCAGGGTATGGTCTACGAGCAGTACTTC.

This chain uses TRBV27 with TRBJ2-7; 10 bases align to TRBD2. Trimming at V came to 6 bases and at J to 3 bases, leaving 11 bases not matched to a gene. Germline V lookup: CDR1 MNHEY, CDR2 SMNVEV (reference sequence). This CDR3 spans 16 amino acids. The CDR3 DNA is TGTGCCAGCAGGCACTATCTAGCGGGAGTTAGCTACGAGCAGTACTTC. Protein product: CASRHYLAGVSYEQYF.

The chain uses TRBV30 and TRBJ1-1, with D hard to call. This CDR3 region has 11 residues. CDR1 GTSNPN and CDR2 SVGIG come from the germline V gene (reference sequence). V lost 1 base to trimming and J lost 7 bases, with 7 bases between them. The CDR3 reads CAWSGRVEAFF. In DNA form, the CDR3 reads TGTGCCTGGAGTGGGAGGGTTGAAGCTTTCTTT.

The J gene is TRBJ2-3, the V gene TRBV5-1; the D is unclear. Trimming took 4 bases from V and 0 from J, leaving 12 bases between them. Per germline, CDR1 SGHRS and CDR2 YFSETQ. The CDR3 totals 15 residues. This chain's CDR3 is CASSTSVASTDTQYF. CDR3 in DNA: TGCGCCAGCAGCACCTCAGTAGCTAGCACAGATACGCAGTATTTT.

The chain combines TRBV9 with TRBJ2-1, with 9 bases aligning to TRBD2. The CDR3 contains 18 residues. Looked up from germline, CDR1 is SGDLS and CDR2 is YYNGEE. Germline trimming cut 0 bases from V and 4 bases from J; bases unmatched to any gene: 11. CDR3 DNA: TGTGCCAGCAGCGTAGGCCTAGCGGGACTTTCAATTTACAATGAGCAGTTCTTC. This gives the protein CASSVGLAGLSIYNEQFF.

V gene TRBV30 combines with J gene TRBJ2-4; 7 nucleotides align to TRBD1. V shed 7 bases and J 3 bases; nucleotides not matched to a gene: 6. CDR3 size: 13 residues. In germline, CDR1 is GTSNPN, CDR2 SVGIG (reference sequence). CDR3 sequence: CAFRDSGKNIQYF. The CDR3 nucleotides read TGTGCCTTCCGGGACAGCGGCAAAAACATTCAGTACTTC.

The chain links TRBV28 to TRBJ1-5; D remains ambiguous. The CDR3 is made up of 14 amino acids. Germline V CDR1 and CDR2: MDHEN, SYDVKM. V was pared by 7 bases and J by 3 bases, with 13 bases between. The CDR3 sequence: CASTSVEHNQPQHF. The CDR3 DNA sequence: TGTGCCAGCACCTCGGTGGAGCACAATCAGCCCCAGCATTTT.

The V call is TRBV5-1, the J call TRBJ2-7; 11 bases align to TRBD1. Trimming at V came to 5 bases and at J to 6 bases, leaving 7 bases not matched to a gene. The CDR3 consists of 14 residues. Per germline, CDR1 SGHRS and CDR2 YFSETQ. DNA of the CDR3: TGCGCCAGCAGGAAGGACAGGGGGCCGGGCGAGCAGTACTTC. Its protein is CASRKDRGPGEQYF.

This chain links TRBV7-8 with TRBJ2-1, with D possibly matching TRBD2 (5 bases). This CDR3 has 15 residues. In germline, CDR1 is SGHVS, CDR2 FQNEAQ. With 3 bases removed from V and 4 bases from J, the gap between germline ends came to 13 bases. In nucleotides, the CDR3 is TGTGCCAGCAGCTTTAACGCTGCGGGTTACAATGAGCAGTTCTTC. Translated, it gives CASSFNAAGYNEQFF.